This T cell receptor beta chain emerged from a study of cytomegalovirus exposure and HLA in healthy donors. Study conclusions and caveats: Specific recognition of CMV antigens was confirmed in vitro for a few chains (all CMV-associated).

The assay was immunoSEQ multiplex PCR, and TCRdb's table has in-frame clones only and misses some. The table has more than 85,000 clones, more than 85% seen once. The CDR3 length is 12 residues, termini included. Germline V lookup: CDR1 MNHEY, CDR2 SMNVEV (reference sequence). In regard to this clone: Its antigen is unknown. The conserved final phenylalanine or tryptophan is absent from the CDR3, which likely points to a read error. The DNA is omitted, as the CDR3 cannot be located on it reliably, and the CDR3 follows TCRdb's listing.

The chain is built from TRBV27 and TRBJ2-3; no check of the table's D call, TRBD2, against the DNA was made. The sequence derives from a woman aged 18-29 years in good health and CMV-seropositive. Sequencing was performed on PBMCs. The CDR3: CASSTPGSGRFL.